Listed below are T cell receptor beta chains from one sample, sequenced in a study of T cell responses to AZD1222 COVID-19 vaccine. The repertoire was sequenced with immunoSEQ multiplex PCR; TCRdb's copy has only in-frame clones and lacks some. The sample has under 150,000 clones; around nine tenths are singletons. Specimen: peripheral blood, collected on day 0 of AZD1222 vaccination. Receptor source: an adult in good health. Each CDR3 is given with its conserved first and last residue. A D gene is named only where the DNA matches it firmly.

V gene	J gene	D gene	CDR3 protein	CDR3 DNA
TRBV19	TRBJ2-4	TRBD1	CASSPGTGGTKNIQYF	TGTGCCAGTAGTCCAGGGACAGGGGGCACCAAAAACATTCAGTACTTC
TRBV27	TRBJ2-1	TRBD2	CASSLRLAGYYNEQFF	TGTGCCAGCAGTTTAAGACTAGCGGGGTATTACAATGAGCAGTTCTTC
TRBV7-9	TRBJ2-7	.	CASSLAYRAGSYEQYF	TGTGCCAGCAGCTTAGCGTATAGGGCGGGCTCGTACGAGCAGTACTTC
TRBV3-1/TRBV3-2	TRBJ1-5	.	CASSYGVDQPQHF	TGTGCCAGCAGCTATGGCGTGGATCAGCCCCAGCATTTT
TRBV20-1	TRBJ1-1	.	CSASRGDTEAFF	TGCAGTGCTAGTAGGGGGGACACTGAAGCTTTCTTT
TRBV7-3	TRBJ2-3	TRBD2	CASSLIGSSGSGVDTQYF	TGTGCCAGCAGCTTAATCGGTAGTAGCGGGAGTGGTGTAGATACGCAGTATTTT
TRBV2	TRBJ2-3	.	CASSGQREWDTDTQYF	TGTGCCAGCAGTGGGCAACGGGAGTGGGACACAGATACGCAGTATTTT
TRBV7-8	TRBJ2-7	.	CASSLAHLVDEQYF	TGTGCCAGCAGCTTAGCCCATCTGGTCGACGAGCAGTACTTC
TRBV20-1	TRBJ2-1	.	CSATPYNEQFF	TGCAGTGCTACGCCCTACAATGAGCAGTTCTTC
TRBV11-3	TRBJ1-3	.	CASSLGVFGTGNTIYF	TGTGCCAGCAGCTTAGGGGTGTTCGGGACTGGAAACACCATATATTTT
TRBV2	TRBJ2-6	.	CASRRTTGSGANVLTF	TGTGCCAGCAGAAGAACGACAGGCTCTGGGGCCAACGTCCTGACTTTC